These T cell receptor beta chains were read from a single sample in a study of radiotherapy plus CTLA-4 blockade in lung cancer. The assay was immunoSEQ multiplex PCR, and TCRdb's table has in-frame clones only and misses some. The repertoire consists of 100,000 or so clones, with around 83% occurring once and the leading ten covering more than 14%. This specimen was peripheral blood, taken from a patient treated with radiotherapy plus ipilimumab. Receptors were obtained from a human donor with non-small cell lung cancer that progressed on radiotherapy plus ipilimumab. Each CDR3 is given with its conserved first and last residue.

v_call: TRBV5-1; cdr3_aa: CASSPSQWETQYF
v_call: TRBV5-1; cdr3_aa: CASSLGGGMNTEAFF
v_call: TRBV4-3; cdr3_aa: CASSQDGGQGKLGYTF
v_call: TRBV7-2; cdr3_aa: CASSLGGLGGIAAPLHF
v_call: TRBV9; cdr3_aa: CASSVSPSGGRETQYF
v_call: TRBV7-2; cdr3_aa: CASSWGGGAGQETQYF
v_call: TRBV9; cdr3_aa: CASSVVGHPILRYGYTF
v_call: TRBV30; cdr3_aa: CAWRRGMGYTEAFF
v_call: TRBV9; cdr3_aa: CASSGHSGANVLTF
v_call: TRBV15; cdr3_aa: CATSKGGQPGGNSPLHF
v_call: TRBV9; cdr3_aa: CASTTGGGYTYNEQFF
v_call: TRBV6-5; cdr3_aa: CASTPTGGLTYEQYF
v_call: TRBV7-3; cdr3_aa: CASSPTGSSYEQYF
v_call: TRBV30; cdr3_aa: CAWSKDRGNYGYTF
v_call: TRBV2; cdr3_aa: CASSLWGEQYF
v_call: TRBV29-1; cdr3_aa: CSVAPTGGYGYTF
v_call: TRBV5-4; cdr3_aa: CASSTRTERNIQYF
v_call: TRBV29-1; cdr3_aa: CSVIGTDSTDTQYF
v_call: TRBV10-1; cdr3_aa: CASRVDLTGANEKLFF
v_call: TRBV15; cdr3_aa: CATSRDSGSTNF
v_call: TRBV28; cdr3_aa: CASSLPPLGVWEVSSNQPQHF
v_call: TRBV4-3; cdr3_aa: CASSHSDRSRWGYTF
v_call: TRBV6-1; cdr3_aa: CASSEEAGNYGYTF
v_call: TRBV19; cdr3_aa: CASSPRTSGGELFF
v_call: TRBV9; cdr3_aa: CASSPRGRPGYEQYF
v_call: TRBV5-1; cdr3_aa: CASSSGQVLGYTQYF
v_call: TRBV11-3; cdr3_aa: CASSVIGTGVADTQYF
v_call: TRBV4-1; cdr3_aa: CASSQGLGSYEQYF
v_call: TRBV7-3; cdr3_aa: CASSRTSDGTQYF
v_call: TRBV15; cdr3_aa: CATSRDRTGNTIYF
v_call: TRBV6-5; cdr3_aa: CASSLAQHGTYEQYF
v_call: TRBV5-1; cdr3_aa: CASRLGTANTGELFF
v_call: TRBV10-3; cdr3_aa: CAISESGRETQYF
v_call: TRBV7-2; cdr3_aa: CASTFRGMNTEAFF
v_call: TRBV6-5; cdr3_aa: CASTTGWGKAQPQHF
v_call: TRBV6-1; cdr3_aa: CASREPGGGNQPQHF
v_call: TRBV7-2; cdr3_aa: CASSRTTGGEETQYF
v_call: TRBV27; cdr3_aa: CASSLSRPLVRGQETQYF
v_call: TRBV6-4; cdr3_aa: CASSAEGAGNQPQHF
v_call: TRBV6-6; cdr3_aa: CASSSQGQETQYF